This paragraph reports one T cell receptor delta chain. Its target is not known. An end of the junction does not agree with germline; a read error may underlie this. These data come from a study of γδ T cells in repeated Plasmodium falciparum infection. Findings of the study overall: Waves of new clonotype selection appeared after repeated controlled infections in Vdelta2-negative, largely Vdelta1+, gammadelta T cells.

Bulk repertoires came from Vgamma9/Vdelta2+ or Vdelta2-negative gammadelta T cells flow-sorted from PBMC. TCRdb fed the multiplex PCR reads into CATT to redo clone calling. This table holds some 100,000 delta-chain clones, over 1.3% found once. The CDR3 totals 16 residues. Germline V lookup: CDR1 TSWWSYY, CDR2 QGS. This clonotype was sampled from a pool of human donors (malaria-infected and uninfected, not separated). The sample was gamma-delta T cells from blood. This chain connects TRDV1 to TRDJ2; perhaps TRDD2 as D (6 bases). CDR3 in amino acids: CALGEISYGVTAQLFF. DNA for the CDR3: TGTGCTCTTGGGGAAATCTCCTACGGGGTGACAGCACAGCTCTTCTTT.